One sample yielded the 8 T cell receptor beta chains listed below, sequenced in a study of T cell repertoires in ileal Crohn's disease. As to time point: proximal margin of the surgical specimen (macroscopically non-inflamed). Method: immunoSEQ multiplex PCR; TCRdb's copy keeps in-frame clones and lacks some. The sample includes fewer than 6,500 clones, around three quarters of them seen just once. The material sequenced was ileal tissue. These receptors were collected from an adult with Crohn's disease.

CDR3 coding DNA: TGTGCGAGCGTAAGGGGACAGGGGGTAAGGAATGAGCAGTTCTTC. Translation: CASVRGQGVRNEQFF. The V gene is TRBV2, the J gene TRBJ2-1; 11 nucleotides agree with TRBD1. The CDR3 length is 15 residues. Germline V gives CDR1 SNHLY, CDR2 FYNNEI.

The rearrangement uses TRBV7-2 and TRBJ2-7, with D hard to call. V gave up 3 bases and J gave up 3 bases, with 12 bases separating them. The CDR3 consists of 14 residues. The V gene's germline CDR1 is SGHTA and CDR2 FQGNSA. The CDR3 protein is CASSFQWTDYEQYF. As DNA, the CDR3 is TGTGCCAGCAGCTTCCAATGGACGGACTACGAGCAGTACTTC.

This clone was counted only a few times. Additional DNA sequences in this sample encode the identical CDR3. The J gene is TRBJ2-5, the V gene TRBV15; 7 bases are a match to TRBD2. Germline CDR1 LNHNV, CDR2 YYDKDF (reference sequence). Trimming at V came to 0 bases and at J to 1 base, leaving 2 bases not matched to a gene. The CDR3 loop spans 15 amino acids. The CDR3 nucleotides are TGTGCCACCAGCAGAGATCCTAGCGGCCAAGAGACCCAGTACTTC. This translates into CATSRDPSGQETQYF.

This clone came up once. The V call is TRBV9, the J call TRBJ1-5, with a tentative D call TRBD1 (6 bases). The CDR3 is 15 amino acids. V dropped 0 bases and J dropped 2 bases, with 9 bases sitting between them. CDR1 is SGDLS, CDR2 YYNGEE, per germline. In DNA form, the CDR3 reads TGTGCCAGCAGCGTAGGGGGGGGCGGCAATCAGCCCCAGCATTTT. As protein: CASSVGGGGNQPQHF.

This chain uses TRBV7-2 with TRBJ2-7, with a possible D match to TRBD2 (6 bases). The CDR3 consists of 14 residues. CDR1 and CDR2 (germline): SGHTA, FQGNSA. V lost 5 bases to trimming and J lost 6 bases, with 17 bases between them. In DNA form, the CDR3 reads TGTGCCAGCAGCCGGGACTGGGAGTCGGCCGAGCAGTACTTC. Translation: CASSRDWESAEQYF. Combining the CDR3 with reference TRBV7-2 and TRBJ2-7 gives the whole variable domain GAGVSQSPSNKVTEKGKDVELRCDPISGHTALYWYRQSLGQGLEFLIYFQGNSAPDKSGLPSDRFSAERTGGSVSTLTIQRTQQEDSAVYLCASSRDWESAEQYFGPGTRLTVT.

J is TRBJ2-1 and V is TRBV5-5; D is perhaps TRBD2 (5 bases). Germline V gene data show CDR1 as SGHKS and CDR2 as YYEKEE (reference sequence). The CDR3 has 15 residues. V lost 4 bases to trimming and J lost 6 bases, with 17 bases between them. Written as DNA, the CDR3 is TGTGCCAGCAGCCTGGAGGTAAACTTAGGCAATGAGCAGTTCTTC. Protein: CASSLEVNLGNEQFF.

The CDR3 loop reads CASSAGTSNEKLFF. As DNA, the CDR3 is TGTGCCAGCAGTGCCGGGACAAGTAATGAAAAACTGTTTTTT. The chain recombines TRBV6-1 with TRBJ1-4; a weak D match, TRBD1 (6 bases). The CDR3 is made up of 14 amino acids. V was shortened by 4 bases and J by 4 bases, with 10 bases between the two germline ends. Germline V gene sequence: CDR1 MNHNS, CDR2 SASEGT.

The chain recombines TRBV28 with TRBJ1-1, with a tentative D call TRBD1 (5 bases). The CDR3 spans 14 residues. Germline V gives CDR1 MDHEN, CDR2 SYDVKM. Deletions cut 1 base from V and 9 bases from J, with 15 bases between. Written as DNA, the CDR3 is TGTGCCAGCAGTTTATTCCGTATAGGGGAGAAAGCTTTCTTT. As protein: CASSLFRIGEKAFF.